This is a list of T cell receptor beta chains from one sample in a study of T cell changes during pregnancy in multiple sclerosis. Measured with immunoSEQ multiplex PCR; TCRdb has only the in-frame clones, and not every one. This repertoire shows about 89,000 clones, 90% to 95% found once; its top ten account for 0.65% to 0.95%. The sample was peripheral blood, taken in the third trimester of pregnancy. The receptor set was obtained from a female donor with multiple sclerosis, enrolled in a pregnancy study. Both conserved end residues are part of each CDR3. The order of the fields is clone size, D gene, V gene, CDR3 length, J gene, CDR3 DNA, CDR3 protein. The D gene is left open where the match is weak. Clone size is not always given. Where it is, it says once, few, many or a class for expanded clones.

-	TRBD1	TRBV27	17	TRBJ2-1	TGTGCCAGCAGTTTAAACCCAGGACAGGGGGCGAAGGGTGAGCAGTTCTTC	CASSLNPGQGAKGEQFF
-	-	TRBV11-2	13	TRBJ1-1	TGTGCCAGCAGCCTGGACACCGCCGGGTACGCTTTCTTT	CASSLDTAGYAFF
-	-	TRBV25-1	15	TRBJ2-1	TGTGCCAGCAGCCCACCAGGGGGGTTCTACAATGAGCAGTTCTTC	CASSPPGGFYNEQFF
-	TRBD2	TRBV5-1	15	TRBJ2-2	TGCGCCAGCACCACTAGCGGGGCGAACACCGGGGAGCTGTTTTTT	CASTTSGANTGELFF
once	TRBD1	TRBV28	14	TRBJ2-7	TGTGCCAGCAGTTCCACCGGGACAGTTTACGAGCAGTACTTC	CASSSTGTVYEQYF
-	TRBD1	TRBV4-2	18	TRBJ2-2	TGTGCCAGCAGCCAAGATGGTTCCCCGGGGACAGACACCGGGGAGCTGTTTTTT	CASSQDGSPGTDTGELFF
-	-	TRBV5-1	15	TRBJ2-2	TGCGCCAGCAGCTTGGAAGGGGTCAACACCGGGGAGCTGTTTTTT	CASSLEGVNTGELFF
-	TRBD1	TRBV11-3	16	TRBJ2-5	TGTGCCAGCAGCTTATGTCACAGGGGGGTCCAAGAGACCCAGTACTTC	CASSLCHRGVQETQYF
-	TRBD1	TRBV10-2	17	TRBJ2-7	TGCGCCAGCAGTGAGAGGGACAGAACATGGAGCTCCTACGAGCAGTACTTC	CASSERDRTWSSYEQYF
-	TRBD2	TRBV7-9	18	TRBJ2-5	TGTGCCAGCAGCTCCGAGGGACTAGCGGGAGGGCCGAGAGAGACCCAGTACTTC	CASSSEGLAGGPRETQYF
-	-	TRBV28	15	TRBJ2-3	TGTGCCAGCAGTTTAGGCGGGTTAGGAGGGGATACGCAGTATTTT	CASSLGGLGGDTQYF
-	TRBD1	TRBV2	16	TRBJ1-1	TGTGCCAGCAGTGAATGGGGAGTGACAGGGCACACTGAAGCTTTCTTT	CASSEWGVTGHTEAFF
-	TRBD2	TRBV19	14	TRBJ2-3	TGTGCCAGTAGTATAGAAGGACTAGCGGCACCTCCGTATTTT	CASSIEGLAAPPYF
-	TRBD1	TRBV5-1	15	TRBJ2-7	TGCGCCAGCAGCTCCCATCTCGGGACAGCCTACGAGCAGTACTTC	CASSSHLGTAYEQYF
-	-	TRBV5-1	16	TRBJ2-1	TGCGCCAGCAGCTTGGCCAGGAGTGGGGGGTCGCGTGAGCAGTTCTTC	CASSLARSGGSREQFF
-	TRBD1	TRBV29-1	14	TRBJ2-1	TGCAGCGTTGAGGGACAGGGAGGGCCTGTTGAGCAGTTCTTC	CSVEGQGGPVEQFF
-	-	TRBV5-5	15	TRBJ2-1	TGTGCCAGCAGCTTTGACAGTAGCTCCTACAATGAGCAGTTCTTC	CASSFDSSSYNEQFF
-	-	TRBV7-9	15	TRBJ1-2	TGTGCCAGCAGCTTAGCGTCAGCGTCGATTCCTGGCTACACCTTC	CASSLASASIPGYTF
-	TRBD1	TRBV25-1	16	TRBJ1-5	TGTGCCAGCAGTGACCCTACGACAGGGAGGAATCAGCCCCAGCATTTT	CASSDPTTGRNQPQHF
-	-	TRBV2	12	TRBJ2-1	TGTGCCAGCAGTGAAAGAGGATATGAGCAGTTCTTC	CASSERGYEQFF
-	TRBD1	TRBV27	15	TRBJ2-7	TGTGCCAGCAGTTCGCCGGGACAGCTCTCCTACGAGCAGTACTTC	CASSSPGQLSYEQYF
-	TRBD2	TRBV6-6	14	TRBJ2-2	TGTGCCAGCAGTTACAGCGGGAGCGCCGGGGAGCTGTTTTTT	CASSYSGSAGELFF
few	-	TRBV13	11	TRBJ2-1	TGTGCCAGCAGCTCCGGTGCTGAGCAGTTCTTC	CASSSGAEQFF
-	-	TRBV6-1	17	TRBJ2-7	TGTGCCAGCAGTGAAGCTGGGGGGGGGCTAGTCTCCTACGAGCAGTACTTC	CASSEAGGGLVSYEQYF
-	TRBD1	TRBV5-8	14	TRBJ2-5	TGTGCCAGCACCCGATCTACAGGGGAAGGAGCCCAGTACTTC	CASTRSTGEGAQYF